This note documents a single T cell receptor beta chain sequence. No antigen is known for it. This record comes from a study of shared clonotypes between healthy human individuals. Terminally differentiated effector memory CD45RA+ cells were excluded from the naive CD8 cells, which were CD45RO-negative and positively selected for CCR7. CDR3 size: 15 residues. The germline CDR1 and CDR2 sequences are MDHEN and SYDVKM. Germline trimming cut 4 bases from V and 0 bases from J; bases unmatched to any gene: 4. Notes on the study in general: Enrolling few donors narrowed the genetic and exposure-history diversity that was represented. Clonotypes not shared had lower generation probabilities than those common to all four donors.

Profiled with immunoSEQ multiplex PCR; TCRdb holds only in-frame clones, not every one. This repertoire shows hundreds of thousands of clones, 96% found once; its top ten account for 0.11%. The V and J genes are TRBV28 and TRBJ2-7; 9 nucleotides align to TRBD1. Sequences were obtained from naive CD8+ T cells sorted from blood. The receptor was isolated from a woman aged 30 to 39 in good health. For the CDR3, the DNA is TGTGCCAGCAGTTCCTTGGACAGGGGCTCCTACGAGCAGTACTTC. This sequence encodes CASSSLDRGSYEQYF.